What follows are 25 T cell receptor beta chains derived from one specimen sequenced in a study of radiation and T cells in renal cell carcinoma. Assay: immunoSEQ multiplex PCR; the TCRdb copy retains only in-frame clones and omits some. The top ten clones hold over 10% of a sample with some 150,000 clones, 80% to 90% of them seen once. Time point specified: blood 2 weeks post-SBRT. Indicated treatment: 15 Gy SBRT to primary tumor, nephrectomy 4 weeks later. The specimen comprised blood, sampled from a patient whose treatment included radiotherapy and nephrectomy. The receptors shown here come from a woman aged 45 to 65 with renal cell carcinoma.

The chain links TRBV6-1 to TRBJ2-7; TRBD1 might be the D (6 bases). V lost 5 bases and J lost 1, with 12 bases in between. CDR3 length equals 14 residues. Per the germline V gene, CDR1 is MNHNS and CDR2 is SASEGT. The DNA for the CDR3 is TGTGCCAGCAGTATGGGGACACCGTCCTACGAGCAGTACTTC. Translated, it gives CASSMGTPSYEQYF.

V gene TRBV2 combines with J gene TRBJ2-1, with 7 bases identical to TRBD1. Germline CDR1 SNHLY, CDR2 FYNNEI. The CDR3 has 13 residues. Trimming at V came to 1 base and at J to 12 bases, leaving 6 bases not matched to a gene. In DNA, the CDR3 is TGTGCCAGCAGTGAAGGAAACAGGGGACGGCAGTTCTTC. Translating it yields CASSEGNRGRQFF.

The V gene is TRBV25-1, the J gene TRBJ1-4, with 7 bases identical to TRBD1. V lost 7 bases to trimming and J lost 8 bases; unmatched junction nucleotides: 10. Germline loops: CDR1 MGHDK, CDR2 SYGVNS. There are 14 residues in the CDR3. Here the CDR3 reads CASTRTGVKEKLFF. CDR3 coding DNA: TGTGCCAGCACTCGGACAGGTGTTAAAGAAAAACTGTTTTTT.

The chain joins TRBV6-5 to TRBJ1-1; TRBD1 matches at 8 bases. The CDR3 contains 15 residues. Germline V gene data show CDR1 as MNHEY and CDR2 as SVGAGI. Losses at the gene ends were 3 bases for V and 5 bases for J; bases not matched to a gene: 8. CDR3 sequence: CASSYSGQGGTEAFF. The CDR3 bases are TGTGCCAGCAGTTATTCCGGACAGGGAGGAACTGAAGCTTTCTTT.

The chain is built from TRBV5-1 and TRBJ2-2; no clear D. Germline CDR1 SGHRS, CDR2 YFSETQ. Trimming shortened V by 0 bases and J by 1 base, and 10 bases separated the two germline ends. The CDR3 has 16 amino acids. The CDR3 sequence is CASSLERALNTGELFF. The CDR3 DNA sequence: TGCGCCAGCAGCTTGGAAAGGGCACTGAACACCGGGGAGCTGTTTTTT.

The V call is TRBV30, the J call TRBJ1-2, with a tentative D call TRBD1 (5 bases). This CDR3 region has 12 residues. V dropped 5 bases and J dropped 7 bases, with 14 bases sitting between them. CDR1 and CDR2 (germline): GTSNPN, SVGIG (reference sequence). Here the CDR3 reads CAWAPGSAGYTF. The CDR3 DNA sequence: TGTGCCTGGGCCCCAGGGTCTGCTGGCTACACCTTC.

The chain employs TRBV28 and TRBJ1-6; unclear D gene. Germline CDR1 and CDR2: MDHEN and SYDVKM. The CDR3 is made up of 15 amino acids. The germline V and J ends were trimmed by 1 base and 7 bases, with 11 bases remaining between them. CDR3 sequence reads: CASSLLRQQNSPLHF. CDR3 bases: TGTGCCAGCAGTTTATTGCGGCAGCAAAATTCACCCCTCCACTTT.

The chain uses TRBV6-1 and TRBJ1-2; D ambiguous. This CDR3 spans 13 amino acids. V lost 0 bases, J lost 3 bases, and 5 bases lay in between. Germline V gene lookup returns CDR1 MNHNS and CDR2 SASEGT. CDR3 nucleotide sequence: TGTGCCAGCAGTGAAGCGCAGGACTATGGCTACACCTTC. It encodes CASSEAQDYGYTF.

This clone was seen a handful of times. DNA for the CDR3: TGCGCCAGCAGCCAAGGTCGAGCCGATTACGAGCAGTACTTC. Residues: CASSQGRADYEQYF. The chain joins TRBV4-3 to TRBJ2-7; D call uncertain. This CDR3 has 14 residues. V was trimmed by 1 base and J by 4 bases, leaving 11 bases between them. CDR1 and CDR2 (germline): LGHNA, YSLEER.

A word on this clone: The junction departs from germline at one end; a sequencing error may be responsible. The gene calls are TRBV2 and TRBJ1-2; the match to TRBD1 covers 11 bases. This CDR3 contains 14 residues. Germline CDR1 is SNHLY and CDR2 is FYNNEI. CDR3 amino acids: CASSPMDGQGALAF. Here the CDR3 DNA reads TGTGCCAGCAGTCCCATGGACGGACAGGGGGCATTGGCCTTC. The full variable domain, in which reference TRBV2 and TRBJ1-2 provide the parts outside the CDR3, is EPEVTQTPSHQVTQMGQEVILRCVPISNHLYFYWYRQILGQKVEFLVSFYNNEISEKSEIFDDQFSVERPDGSNFTLKIRSTKLEDSAMYFCASSPMDGQGALAFGSGTRLTVV.

V gene TRBV19 combines with J gene TRBJ2-6; a possible D gene is TRBD1 (6 bases). CDR1 LNHDA and CDR2 SQIVND come from the germline V gene (reference sequence). The germline V and J ends were trimmed by 1 base and 2 bases, with 12 bases remaining between them. The CDR3 has 17 amino acids. CDR3 protein: CASSIVGGTTGANVLTF. The CDR3 DNA follows: TGTGCCAGTAGTATAGTTGGGGGCACAACTGGGGCCAACGTCCTGACTTTC.

The chain uses TRBV7-9 and TRBJ1-3; 7 nucleotides align to TRBD1. The CDR3 runs 14 residues. Looked up from germline, CDR1 is SEHNR and CDR2 is FQNEAQ (reference sequence). The J segment lost 4 bases and the V segment lost 7 bases, leaving 7 bases of the junction unmatched. The CDR3 reads CASTLTGVGNTIYF. DNA of the CDR3: TGTGCCAGCACCCTCACAGGGGTAGGAAACACCATATATTTT.

The rearrangement joins TRBV7-9 to TRBJ1-2; possibly TRBD1 for D (5 bases). The germline V gene encodes CDR1 SEHNR and CDR2 FQNEAQ (reference sequence). The CDR3 sequence is 14 residues long. V lost 8 bases and J lost 14, with 27 bases in between. CDR3 protein: CASRGAGTGTGTTF. In DNA, the CDR3 is TGTGCCAGCCGCGGGGCAGGGACCGGAACCGGTACAACCTTC.

V is TRBV5-4 and J is TRBJ1-5, with 10 positions matching TRBD1. The germline CDR1 and CDR2 sequences are SGHNT and YYREEE (reference sequence). The CDR3 totals 14 residues. The ends lost 3 bases at V and 4 bases at J; junction bases unmatched: 1. CDR3 in amino acids: CASSSGQGNQPQHF. In nucleotides, the CDR3 is TGTGCCAGCAGCTCGGGACAGGGGAATCAGCCCCAGCATTTT.

The chain combines TRBV5-4 with TRBJ2-1, with 7 nucleotides matching TRBD1. The CDR3 has 14 amino acids. The V and J ends lost 2 bases and 2 bases, in that order; junction bases with no gene match: 1. Germline lookup yields CDR1 SGHNT and CDR2 YYREEE (reference sequence). The DNA of the CDR3 is TGTGCCAGCAGCTTCGGGACAGCCTACAATGAGCAGTTCTTC. It encodes CASSFGTAYNEQFF.

The chain uses TRBV6-6 and TRBJ1-3; the D gene is possibly TRBD1 (6 bases). The germline CDR1 and CDR2 sequences are MNHNY and SVGAGI (reference sequence). There are 16 residues in the CDR3. With 0 bases removed from V and 2 bases from J, the gap between germline ends came to 11 bases. The CDR3 DNA reads as TGTGCCAGCAGTTACTCTCGGGGGGCAACTGGAAACACCATATATTTT. This translates into CASSYSRGATGNTIYF.

The gene calls are TRBV9 and TRBJ2-1; D gene ambiguous. Trimming cost V 3 bases and J 0 bases, with 10 bases left between them. The CDR3 sequence is 15 residues long. Germline V gene lookup returns CDR1 SGDLS and CDR2 YYNGEE. The CDR3 bases are TGTGCCAGCAGCGAATACGGAAGCTCCTACAATGAGCAGTTCTTC. Amino acid sequence: CASSEYGSSYNEQFF. Looking up the rest from reference TRBV9 and TRBJ2-1 gives the full variable domain: DSGVTQTPKHLITATGQRVTLRCSPRSGDLSVYWYQQSLDQGLQFLIQYYNGEERAKGNILERFSAQQFPDLHSELNLSSLELGDSALYFCASSEYGSSYNEQFFGPGTRLTVL.

The chain links TRBV6-6 to TRBJ2-3, with no clear D. Trimming removed 8 bases at V and 4 bases at J, with 10 bases between. Germline V gene data show CDR1 as MNHNY and CDR2 as SVGAGI (reference sequence). The CDR3 sequence is 12 residues long. CDR3 residues: CASVGFADTQYF. The CDR3 nucleotides are TGTGCCAGCGTAGGTTTTGCAGATACGCAGTATTTT.

J is TRBJ2-1 and V is TRBV7-9; 7 bases fit TRBD1. The J segment lost 1 base and the V segment lost 6 bases, leaving 3 bases of the junction unmatched. CDR3 length: 14 amino acids. In germline, CDR1 is SEHNR, CDR2 FQNEAQ (reference sequence). CDR3 residues: CASSPGQSYNEQFF. The CDR3 bases are TGTGCCAGCAGTCCGGGACAGTCCTACAATGAGCAGTTCTTC.

The chain links TRBV7-6 to TRBJ2-5, with a possible D match to TRBD1 (6 bases). V was cut by 1 base and J by 1 base, with 10 bases left in between. Germline V gives CDR1 SGHVS, CDR2 FNYEAQ. CDR3 length: 15 amino acids. The CDR3 sequence: CASSLVHRAQETQYF. The CDR3 region has the DNA TGTGCCAGCAGCTTAGTCCACAGGGCCCAAGAGACCCAGTACTTC.

Concerning this clone: Germline and junction disagree at one end, which may indicate a read error. J is TRBJ2-2 and V is TRBV10-1, with D unclear. Germline CDR1 reads WNHNN; CDR2 reads SYGVQD (reference sequence). There are 15 residues in the CDR3. Here the CDR3 DNA reads TGCGCCAACAGTGAGTCGGCAGGGAACACCGGGGAGCTGTTTTTT. Amino acid sequence: CANSESAGNTGELFF.

The chain recombines TRBV18 with TRBJ1-5; D unresolved. Trimming took 0 bases from V and 6 from J, leaving 6 bases between them. CDR3 length: 13 residues. CDR1 is KGHSH and CDR2 is LQKENI in the germline V gene. This chain's CDR3 is CASSPPDAQPQHF. The CDR3 DNA follows: TGTGCCAGCTCACCACCCGACGCTCAGCCCCAGCATTTT.

The rearrangement links TRBV6-5 to TRBJ2-3, with 8 positions matching TRBD2. This CDR3 is 14 amino acids long. CDR1 and CDR2 from the germline V gene are MNHEY and SVGAGI. Unmatched junction bases numbered 3, after V lost 6 bases and J lost 1 base. In DNA, the CDR3 is TGTGCCAGCAGAGGAGCGGGGGGCACAGATACGCAGTATTTT. Protein product: CASRGAGGTDTQYF.

This chain joins TRBV30 and TRBJ1-2, with 7 bases matching TRBD1. After removal of 0 bases from V and 5 bases from J, the junction contained 6 bases not matched to a gene. The CDR3 has 14 residues. Germline-derived CDR1 and CDR2 are GTSNPN and SVGIG (reference sequence). The CDR3 DNA reads as TGTGCCTGGAGTGTACTGGGACAGCGGTATGGCTACACCTTC. This sequence encodes CAWSVLGQRYGYTF.

V gene TRBV2 combines with J gene TRBJ2-3; D is unclear. Germline assignment: CDR1 SNHLY and CDR2 FYNNEI. There are 16 residues in the CDR3. V was shortened by 6 bases and J by 1 base, with 17 bases between the two germline ends. The CDR3 DNA reads as TGTGCCAGCAGGACCGTCCCATTTTGGGGCACAGATACGCAGTATTTT. Protein product: CASRTVPFWGTDTQYF.